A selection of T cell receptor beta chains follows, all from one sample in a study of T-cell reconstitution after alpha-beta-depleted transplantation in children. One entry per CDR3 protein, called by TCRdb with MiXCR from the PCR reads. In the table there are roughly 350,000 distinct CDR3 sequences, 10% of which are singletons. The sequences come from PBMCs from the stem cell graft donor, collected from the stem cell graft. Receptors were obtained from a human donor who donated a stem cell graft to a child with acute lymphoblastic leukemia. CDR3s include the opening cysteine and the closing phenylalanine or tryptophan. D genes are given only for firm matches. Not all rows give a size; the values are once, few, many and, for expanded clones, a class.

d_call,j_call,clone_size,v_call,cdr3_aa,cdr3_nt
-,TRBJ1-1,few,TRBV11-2,CASSSGRRTEKNTEAFF,TGTGCCAGCAGCTCTGGGCGGCGGACGGAAAAGAACACTGAAGCTTTCTTT
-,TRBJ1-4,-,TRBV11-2,CASSLEAADEKLFF,TGTGCCAGCAGCTTAGAGGCGGCAGATGAAAAACTGTTTTTT
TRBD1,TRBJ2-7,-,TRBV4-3,CASSQEYPIGTAHYEQYF,TGCGCCAGCAGCCAAGAGTACCCAATCGGGACAGCCCACTACGAGCAGTACTTC
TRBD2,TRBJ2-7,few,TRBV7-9,CASSLAGGGEQYF,TGTGCCAGCAGCTTAGCGGGCGGGGGTGAGCAGTACTTC
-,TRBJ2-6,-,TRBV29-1,CSAASSGANVLTF,TGCAGCGCTGCAAGTAGTGGGGCCAACGTCCTGACTTTC
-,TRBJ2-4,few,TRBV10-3,CAISEETRLAKNIQYF,TGTGCCATCAGTGAGGAAACTAGGCTAGCCAAAAACATTCAGTACTTC
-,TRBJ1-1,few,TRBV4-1,CASSQVTLDTEAFF,TGCGCCAGCAGCCAAGTCACGCTGGACACTGAAGCTTTCTTT
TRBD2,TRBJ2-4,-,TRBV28,CASRDSGRAVDIQYF,TGTGCCAGCAGGGATAGCGGGAGGGCCGTAGACATTCAGTACTTC
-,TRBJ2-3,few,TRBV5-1,CASSLARQSDTQYF,TGCGCCAGCAGCTTGGCCCGTCAGTCAGATACGCAGTATTTT
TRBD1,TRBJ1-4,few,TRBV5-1,CASSLFGQGANEKLFF,TGCGCCAGCAGCTTGTTCGGGCAGGGGGCTAATGAAAAACTGTTTTTT
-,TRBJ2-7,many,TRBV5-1,CASSLDRNYEQYF,TGCGCCAGCAGCTTGGATCGAAACTACGAGCAGTACTTC
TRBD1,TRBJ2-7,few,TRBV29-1,CSVAGTGAGEQYF,TGCAGCGTTGCCGGGACAGGGGCGGGCGAGCAGTACTTC
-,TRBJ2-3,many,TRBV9,CASSVDTGRGTDTQYF,TGTGCCAGCAGCGTAGACACAGGGCGGGGGACAGATACGCAGTATTTT
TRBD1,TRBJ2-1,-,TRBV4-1,CASSQNPGQGSSYNEQFF,TGCGCCAGCAGCCAGAATCCGGGACAGGGAAGCTCCTACAATGAGCAGTTCTTC
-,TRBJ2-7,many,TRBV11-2,CASSGTSYEQYF,TGTGCCAGCAGCGGGACATCCTACGAGCAGTACTTC
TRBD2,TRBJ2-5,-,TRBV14,CASSLAAGVRQYF,TGTGCCAGCAGCCTAGCCGCGGGGGTGCGCCAGTACTTC